Presented here are 3 T cell receptor beta chains from one specimen sequenced in a study of blood T cell repertoires in COVID-19. Clones were sequenced by immunoSEQ multiplex PCR, and TCRdb holds only the in-frame ones, with some missing. This sample yields around 99,000 clones, of which about four fifths are seen a single time; 15% to 20% belongs to the top ten. Sequencing used peripheral blood. These receptors originate from a woman aged 80 or older with active or convalescent COVID-19.

The chain uses TRBV7-2 and TRBJ2-7, with TRBD2 identical over 7 bases. The J segment lost 2 bases and the V segment lost 4 bases, leaving 11 bases of the junction unmatched. The CDR3 contains 16 residues. CDR1 and CDR2 from the germline V gene are SGHTA and FQGNSA. CDR3 residues: CASSWGGPFTTYEQYF. The CDR3 DNA reads as TGTGCCAGCAGCTGGGGGGGACCCTTTACTACCTACGAGCAGTACTTC.

The chain couples TRBV19 to TRBJ1-1; D possibly corresponds to TRBD1 (5 bases). The CDR3 is 13 amino acids. Germline assignment: CDR1 LNHDA and CDR2 SQIVND (reference sequence). Trimming cost V 5 bases and J 4 bases, with 11 bases left between them. The DNA for the CDR3 is TGTGCCAGTAGTGACGTCGGGGGCACTGAAGCTTTCTTT. Its translation: CASSDVGGTEAFF.

The chain couples TRBV11-1 to TRBJ2-3; 9 nucleotides align to TRBD2. V lost 2 bases to trimming and J lost 4 bases; unmatched junction nucleotides: 4. Germline V CDR1 and CDR2: SGHAT, FQDESV (reference sequence). The CDR3 sequence is 15 residues long. The CDR3 here is CASSLTSGGSDTQYF. CDR3 DNA sequence: TGTGCCAGCAGCTTAACCAGCGGGGGGTCAGATACGCAGTATTTT. Complete variable domain (other parts from reference TRBV11-1 and TRBJ2-3): EAEVAQSPRYKITEKSQAVAFWCDPISGHATLYWYRQILGQGPELLVQFQDESVVDDSQLPKDRFSAERLKGVDSTLKIQPAELGDSAMYLCASSLTSGGSDTQYFGPGTRLTVL.